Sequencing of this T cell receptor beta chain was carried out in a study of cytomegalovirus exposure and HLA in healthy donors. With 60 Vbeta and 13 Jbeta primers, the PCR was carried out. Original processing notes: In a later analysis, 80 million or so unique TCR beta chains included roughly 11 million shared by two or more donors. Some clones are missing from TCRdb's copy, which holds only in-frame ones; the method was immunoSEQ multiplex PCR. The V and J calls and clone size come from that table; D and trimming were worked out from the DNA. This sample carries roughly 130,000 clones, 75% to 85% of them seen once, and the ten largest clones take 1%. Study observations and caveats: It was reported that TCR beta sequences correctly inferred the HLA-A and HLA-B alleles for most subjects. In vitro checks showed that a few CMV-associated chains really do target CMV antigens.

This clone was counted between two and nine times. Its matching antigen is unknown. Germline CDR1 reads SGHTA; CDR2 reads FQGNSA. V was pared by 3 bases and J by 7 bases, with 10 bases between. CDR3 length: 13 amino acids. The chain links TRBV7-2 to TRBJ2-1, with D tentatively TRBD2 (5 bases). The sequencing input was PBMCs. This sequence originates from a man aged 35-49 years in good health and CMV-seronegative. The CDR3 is CASSLFRGNEQFF. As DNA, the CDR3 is TGTGCCAGCAGCTTGTTCCGAGGGAATGAGCAGTTCTTC.